This T cell receptor (beta chain) is from a study of Ad26.COV2.S vaccination and SARS-CoV-2 variants. Germline assignment: CDR1 LGHNA and CDR2 YSLEER. V was pared by 0 bases and J by 4 bases, with 15 bases between. The CDR3 consists of 16 residues. Sequenced by immunoSEQ multiplex PCR; TCRdb stores in-frame clones only, minus some. The top ten hold 3.5% of the sample, which has roughly 390,000 clones, around 85% seen once. Documented treatment: around 19 received Ad26.COV2.S at low or high dose, single or two shots; about five received placebo; per-sample allocation not given. Samples were taken on day 63 after the first vaccine or placebo injection.

The starting material was peripheral blood, obtained in a trial of Ad26.COV2.S vaccine versus placebo. The genes are TRBV4-3 and TRBJ1-2, with a weak D call TRBD1 (5 bases). This TCR came from a person between 18 and 59 years old who received the Ad26.COV2.S COVID-19 vaccine or a placebo. In DNA form, the CDR3 reads TGCGCCAGCAGCCAAGAACAACGGGGGTGGGGCTATGGCTACACCTTC. Amino acid sequence: CASSQEQRGWGYGYTF.